This T cell receptor (beta chain) was identified during a study of T cell responses to AZD1222 COVID-19 vaccine. Study-wide results and caveats: Only six or seven AZD1222 recipients were seropositive at baseline. Spike-spanning, vaccine-associated CD4 TCRs were dominant at 160-218 and 743-854.

As concerns this clone: Its target is not known.

Method: immunoSEQ multiplex PCR; TCRdb's copy keeps in-frame clones and lacks some. The data contain roughly 110,000 clones, around 92% of them singletons. The source material was peripheral blood, sampled 28 days after the second AZD1222 dose. The TCR comes from an adult who received the AZD1222 COVID-19 vaccine.

The CDR3: CASRPGQGALDTEAFF. The CDR3 coding sequence is TGTGCCAGCAGACCGGGACAGGGGGCATTGGACACTGAAGCTTTCTTT. This sequence joins TRBV19 and TRBJ1-1; the match to TRBD1 covers 12 bases. The CDR3 contains 16 residues. Germline lookup yields CDR1 LNHDA and CDR2 SQIVND (reference sequence). The ends lost 9 bases at V and 3 bases at J; junction bases unmatched: 11.